Included here is one TCR beta chain sequence, with context. With 60 Vbeta and 13 Jbeta primers, the PCR was carried out. TCRdb keeps only in-frame clones here, not all; method: immunoSEQ multiplex PCR. The table includes 150,000 to 200,000 clones, 85% detected once. V gave up 5 bases and J gave up 2 bases, with 11 bases separating them. Germline V gene lookup returns CDR1 SGHVS and CDR2 FQNEAQ. CDR3 length: 14 amino acids. These data are taken from a study of cytomegalovirus exposure and HLA in healthy donors. Study-level background: Unique TCRs numbering some 77 million, obtained from HLA-typed donors, made up an early data release.

Material for sequencing was PBMCs. This clonotype was obtained from a woman between 45 and 60 years old in good health and CMV-seronegative. The chain recombines TRBV7-8 with TRBJ2-3, with D possibly matching TRBD2 (5 bases). The CDR3 loop is CASSREQLTDTQYF. CDR3 DNA sequence: TGTGCCAGCAGCCGGGAACAACTCACAGATACGCAGTATTTT.